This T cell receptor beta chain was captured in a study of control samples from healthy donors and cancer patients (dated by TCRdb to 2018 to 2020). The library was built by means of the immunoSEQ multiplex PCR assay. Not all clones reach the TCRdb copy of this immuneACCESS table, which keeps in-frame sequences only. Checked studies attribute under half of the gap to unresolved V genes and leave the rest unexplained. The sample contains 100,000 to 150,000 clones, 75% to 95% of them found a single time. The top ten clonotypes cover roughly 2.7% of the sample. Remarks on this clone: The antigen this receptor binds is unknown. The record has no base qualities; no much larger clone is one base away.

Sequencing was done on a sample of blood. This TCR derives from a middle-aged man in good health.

The CDR3 reads as follows: CASSYWAEKGNQPQHF. DNA sequence: TGTGCCAGCAGTTACTGGGCCGAGAAGGGCAATCAGCCCCAGCATTTT. The chain is made from TRBV6-2 or TRBV6-3 and TRBJ1-5; the D gene cannot be resolved reliably. Deletion took 1 base off V and 2 bases off J, with a span of 12 bases between the germline ends. CDR3 length: 16 amino acids, cysteine to phenylalanine. Only the CDR3 region is kept as DNA, spanning 48 bases read in frame from base 1. The germline V gene sets CDR1 to MNHEY and CDR2 to SVGEGT.